What follows describes a single TCR beta chain. The target antigen is unknown. Naive CD4+ cells had CD25+ Tregs removed. Full-length variable regions came from constant-region reverse primers plus semi-nested Nested Universal Primer A PCR. TCRdb reprocessed the 5' RACE reads via MiXCR and lists one record per CDR3 protein. Of about 46,000 distinct CDR3 sequences detected, 28% appear once; the ten largest clones hold roughly 2%. Study-level results: Tumor Treg TCRs overlapped most with tumor naive CD4+ cells.

The V and J ends lost 7 bases and 4 bases, in that order; junction bases with no gene match: 15. In germline, CDR1 is SGHTA, CDR2 FQGNSA. This CDR3 comprises 17 residues. Material: naive CD4+ T cells sorted from blood. Noted subset: naive CD4+ T cells, CD4+CD45RA+CD25-. This clonotype originated in a female donor with breast cancer. The chain has TRBV7-2 and TRBJ2-1, with TRBD2 matching over 8 bases. Here the CDR3 reads CASTPRVAGNRYNEQFF. In DNA form, the CDR3 reads TGTGCCAGCACCCCCCGGGTAGCGGGGAACCGATACAATGAGCAGTTCTTC.